Given below is one T cell receptor beta chain in context. What it binds is unknown. These data come from a study of PD-1 blockade in classical Hodgkin lymphoma. This CDR3 spans 13 amino acids. Trimming took off 7 bases at V and 0 bases at J, with 9 bases between the two ends. Per germline, CDR1 MNHEY and CDR2 SVGAGI. As to time point: cycle 4 day 1 (C4D1), after five to seven weeks of nivolumab. Every patient was affected by relapse after autologous stem cell transplantation, while exposure to brentuximab vedotin was not uniform. Libraries were prepared by immunoSEQ multiplex PCR; TCRdb keeps only in-frame clonotypes and omits some of them. The sample has about 21,000 clones; approximately 85% are singletons. Study outcomes and limitations: Significant TCR diversity gains by C4D1 occurred in CD4+ but not CD8+ cells. Complete responders had baseline diversity similar to newly diagnosed patients.

Source: peripheral blood mononuclear cells (PBMCs), taken before the fourth cycle of nivolumab. The chain is built from TRBV6-5 and TRBJ2-5; D not resolved. The clonotype originates from a human donor with classical Hodgkin lymphoma. CDR3 protein: CASKPWYQETQYF. DNA of the CDR3: TGTGCCAGCAAACCTTGGTACCAAGAGACCCAGTACTTC.